The 13 T cell receptor beta chains below all came from one sample that was sequenced in a study of beta chain features in type 1 diabetes. General observations from the study: Shortening that was moderate but significant affected the TCRB CDR3s of Type 1 diabetes patients in all four CD4+ subsets.

These receptors' antigens are unknown. Since all of the isolated RNA was reverse transcribed, expressed TCRB transcripts were what got sequenced. Sequencing was performed with immunoSEQ multiplex PCR; in TCRdb, only in-frame clones are kept and a portion is missing. This sample has a few hundred thousand clones, with roughly 9.8% found just once. The source material was central memory CD4+ T cells from blood. All receptors derive from a man aged 25 to 40 with type 1 diabetes.

This clone was observed a handful of times. V is TRBV2 and J is TRBJ2-7; D not resolved. Per germline, CDR1 SNHLY and CDR2 FYNNEI. There are 14 residues in the CDR3. V gave up 4 bases and J gave up 2 bases, with 12 bases separating them. CDR3 protein: CASSVRNPPYEQYF. DNA for the CDR3: TGTGCCAGCAGTGTCAGGAACCCCCCCTACGAGCAGTACTTC.

This clone occurred many times. V gene TRBV6-1 combines with J gene TRBJ2-5; D is ambiguous. The CDR3 is made up of 11 amino acids. In germline, CDR1 is MNHNS, CDR2 SASEGT. Deletions cut 6 bases from V and 5 bases from J, with 7 bases between. This chain's CDR3 is CASSVEETQYF. CDR3 coding DNA: TGTGCCAGCAGCGTTGAGGAGACCCAGTACTTC.

This clone turned up a few times. The chain recombines TRBV11-2 with TRBJ2-1; the match to TRBD2 covers 7 bases. Germline lookup yields CDR1 SGHAT and CDR2 FQNNGV. J was trimmed by 8 bases and V by 1 base; bases with no gene match: 8. CDR3 length: 15 residues. The CDR3: CASSLGLAAGDEQFF. In DNA, the CDR3 is TGTGCCAGCAGCTTAGGCCTAGCGGCTGGCGATGAGCAGTTCTTC.

A few counts support this clone. Relative to the germline gene, one junction end is altered; a read error may explain this. The same CDR3 also results from other DNA sequences found in this sample. CDR3 loop: CASSLKANTGELFF. CDR3 in DNA: TGTGCTAGCAGCTTAAAAGCGAACACCGGGGAGCTGTTTTTT. This chain uses TRBV7-7 with TRBJ2-2; D gene ambiguous. There are 14 residues in the CDR3. Germline loops: CDR1 SSHAT, CDR2 FNYEAQ (reference sequence).

This clone showed up just a few times. The rearrangement joins TRBV7-9 to TRBJ2-1; D is possibly TRBD1 (6 bases). CDR3 length: 14 amino acids. V gave up 3 bases and J gave up 7 bases, with 13 bases separating them. Germline-derived CDR1 and CDR2 are SEHNR and FQNEAQ (reference sequence). CDR3 bases: TGTGCCAGCAGCTTTACAGGGCGCTGGAATGAGCAGTTCTTC. Residues: CASSFTGRWNEQFF.

As for this clone: The same CDR3 can be traced to other DNA sequences in this sample. This chain uses TRBV18 with TRBJ1-5, with D unresolved. Germline V gene sequence: CDR1 KGHSH, CDR2 LQKENI. The CDR3 covers 13 residues. The germline V and J ends were trimmed by 6 bases and 1 base, with 7 bases remaining between them. The CDR3 sequence: CASSPGSNQPQHF. The DNA of the CDR3 is TGTGCCAGCTCCCCTGGGAGCAATCAGCCCCAGCATTTT.

The genes are TRBV5-6 and TRBJ1-1; D might be TRBD1 (6 bases). In germline, CDR1 is SGHDT, CDR2 YYEEEE. The CDR3 totals 15 residues. Trimming took 0 bases from V and 0 from J, leaving 9 bases between them. The CDR3 DNA reads TGTGCCAGCAGCTTGGTTCCAGGGGTGAACACTGAAGCTTTCTTT. Translating gives CASSLVPGVNTEAFF.

The chain has TRBV7-8 and TRBJ2-7, with D possibly being TRBD2 (6 bases). The CDR3 is 15 residues long. Germline V CDR1 and CDR2: SGHVS, FQNEAQ. Deletions cut 1 base from V and 3 bases from J, with 13 bases between. The CDR3 region has the DNA TGTGCCAGCAGCTTAGTAGGAGGGAGTAGCTACGAGCAGTACTTC. Encoded protein: CASSLVGGSSYEQYF.

The sample holds many counts of this clone. The chain employs TRBV28 and TRBJ1-4, with D perhaps TRBD1 (6 bases). The CDR3 covers 16 residues. Germline V lookup: CDR1 MDHEN, CDR2 SYDVKM. V dropped 2 bases and J dropped 2 bases, with 12 bases sitting between them. The CDR3 DNA is TGTGCCAGCAGTTTAGTGGGACACCTTACTAATGAAAAACTGTTTTTT. This gives the protein CASSLVGHLTNEKLFF.

V usage is TRBV7-3 and J usage is TRBJ1-1; 7 bases are shared with TRBD1. Germline loops: CDR1 SGHTA, CDR2 FQGTGA. V shed 5 bases, J shed 2 bases, and the junction held 2 bases outside the gene matches. This CDR3 comprises 13 residues. CDR3 in amino acids: CASSGQANTEAFF. The CDR3, as DNA: TGTGCCAGCAGCGGACAGGCTAACACTGAAGCTTTCTTT. Combining the CDR3 with reference TRBV7-3 and TRBJ1-1 gives the whole variable domain GAGVSQTPSNKVTEKGKYVELRCDPISGHTALYWYRQSLGQGPEFLIYFQGTGAADDSGLPNDRFFAVRPEGSVSTLKIQRTERGDSAVYLCASSGQANTEAFFGQGTRLTVV.

This clone has just a few counts. The chain employs TRBV6-5 and TRBJ2-4, with D possibly matching TRBD2 (5 bases). The CDR3 is 14 residues long. Between the trimmed V and J ends, which lost 6 bases and 0 bases, there was a span of 9 bases. CDR1 is MNHEY, CDR2 SVGAGI, per germline. The CDR3 bases are TGTGCCAGCAGGGAAGGACTAGCCAAAAACATTCAGTACTTC. It specifies CASREGLAKNIQYF.

This clone came up a few times. This chain uses TRBV7-6 with TRBJ2-3, with D unresolved. The CDR3 has 14 amino acids. V lost 8 bases, J lost 0 bases, and 12 bases lay in between. Per germline, CDR1 SGHVS and CDR2 FNYEAQ. The CDR3 loop reads CASGPPLSTDTQYF. The CDR3 bases are TGTGCCAGCGGCCCACCCTTAAGCACAGATACGCAGTATTTT. Full variable domain (rest looked up from reference TRBV7-6 and TRBJ2-3): GAGVSQSPRYKVTKRGQDVALRCDPISGHVSLYWYRQALGQGPEFLTYFNYEAQQDKSGLPNDRFSAERPEGSISTLTIQRTEQRDSAMYRCASGPPLSTDTQYFGPGTRLTVL.

This clone was counted at least ten times. J is TRBJ2-1 and V is TRBV29-1, with 8 bases identical to TRBD2. Per germline, CDR1 SQVTM and CDR2 ANQGSEA. V shed 4 bases and J 4 bases; nucleotides not matched to a gene: 9. The CDR3 totals 15 residues. CDR3 amino acids: CSVGVTSGVYNEQFF. DNA for the CDR3: TGCAGCGTTGGCGTCACTAGCGGAGTTTACAATGAGCAGTTCTTC.